These 8 T cell receptor beta chains originate from one sample sequenced in a study of shared clonotypes between healthy human individuals (dated by TCRdb to between 2020 and 2021). Library creation used the immunoSEQ multiplex PCR assay. Here the immuneACCESS table is served through TCRdb, limited to in-frame sequences with V and J called. Missing clones are a known gap in these copies; in checked studies unresolved V genes cover under half, and the rest lacks a known reason. For this sample the table gives approximately 2.4 million clones, of which approximately 95% were detected only once. The leading ten clones occupy about 0.13% of the sample. Sequencing was performed on naive CD4+ T cells sorted from blood. The meaning of the sample's cell subset or site label: CD45RA+ positively selected. The source of these receptors is a young man in good health.

CDR3 region: CASSRGRSIIEQFF. Here the CDR3 DNA reads TGTGCCAGCTCTCGGGGGCGCAGTATAATAGAGCAGTTCTTC. The rearrangement links TRBV6-1 to TRBJ2-1; D could derive from TRBD1 or TRBD2 (6 bases each). CDR1 is MNHNS, CDR2 SASEGT, per germline. Trimming took 8 bases from V and 10 from J, leaving 21 bases between them. The length of the CDR3 is 14 residues.

This CDR3 is CASSGRGASPINEQFF. The CDR3 coding sequence is TGTGCCAGCTCAGGCCGTGGGGCCAGCCCCATCAATGAGCAGTTCTTC. This chain uses TRBV18 with TRBJ2-1, with a possible D match to TRBD1 (5 bases). V was pared by 5 bases and J by 6 bases, with 20 bases between. CDR1 and CDR2 from the germline V gene are KGHSH and LQKENI. The length of the CDR3 is 16 residues.

The chain has TRBV19 and TRBJ2-2, with D perhaps TRBD1 (6 bases). Trimming took off 7 bases at V and 3 bases at J, with 9 bases between the two ends. From germline, CDR1 is LNHDA and CDR2 SQIVND (reference sequence). The CDR3 has 13 residues. Written as DNA, the CDR3 is TGTGCCAGTACCGGACAGCACACCGGGGAGCTGTTTTTT. Translating gives CASTGQHTGELFF.

Only one count was recorded for this clone. The chain recombines TRBV4-1 with TRBJ2-1; possibly TRBD2 for D (5 bases). Germline V gene lookup returns CDR1 MGHRA and CDR2 YSYEKL. V lost 3 bases and J lost 0, with 9 bases in between. CDR3 size: 15 residues. The CDR3 nucleotides read TGCGCCAGCAGCCACCCCGGGGACTCCTACAATGAGCAGTTCTTC. Translation gives CASSHPGDSYNEQFF.

The chain carries TRBV2 and TRBJ2-5, with D possibly being TRBD1 or TRBD2 (6 bases each). V was shortened by 3 bases and J by 7 bases, with 12 bases between the two germline ends. This CDR3 has 13 amino acids. Germline CDR1 SNHLY, CDR2 FYNNEI. The chain's CDR3 is CASSDGGRGTQYF. In DNA form, the CDR3 reads TGTGCCAGCAGTGATGGGGGGCGAGGGACCCAGTACTTC.

Points on this clone: Other DNA sequences from this sample encode an identical CDR3 as well. This chain connects TRBV5-1 to TRBJ2-2; D uncertain. The V gene lost 2 bases and the J gene lost 0 bases, with 8 bases spanning the gap. The CDR3 contains 15 residues. Germline V lookup: CDR1 SGHRS, CDR2 YFSETQ. As DNA, the CDR3 is TGCGCCAGCAGCTTTGGCGCAGCGAACACCGGGGAGCTGTTTTTT. Translating it yields CASSFGAANTGELFF.

This chain uses TRBV20-1 with TRBJ1-1, with D unresolved. Germline V gene sequence: CDR1 DFQATT, CDR2 SNEGSKA (reference sequence). This CDR3 is built from 11 residues. CDR3 sequence reads: CSGYLASEAFF. The CDR3, as DNA: TGCAGCGGTTACTTGGCCAGTGAAGCTTTCTTT.

V usage is TRBV7-8 and J usage is TRBJ1-5; TRBD1 is a possible D gene (6 bases). Trimming pared 6 bases from V and 0 bases from J, leaving 15 bases between. The CDR3 length is 16 residues. Germline V gene data show CDR1 as SGHVS and CDR2 as FQNEAQ. CDR3 sequence reads: CASSFTGSYSNQPQHF. In DNA, the CDR3 is TGTGCCAGCAGTTTCACAGGGAGCTATAGCAATCAGCCCCAGCATTTT.